The 22 T cell receptor beta chains given below trace back to one sample, sequenced in a study of TIL therapy for anti-PD-1-resistant metastatic lung cancer. Noted time point: pre-treatment sample, taken before nivolumab and TIL therapy. This was the immunoSEQ v3 assay. Clones were read by immunoSEQ multiplex PCR, and TCRdb kept only the in-frame ones, dropping some. This sample has more than 45,000 clones; around nine tenths occur once, and the top ten carry around 2.6%. The specimen was blood, collected at baseline. All receptors come from a person between 30 and 79 years old with non-small cell lung cancer.

The V call is TRBV6-5, the J call TRBJ2-1; D is uncertain. This CDR3 has 12 amino acids. Germline loops: CDR1 MNHEY, CDR2 SVGAGI. Trimming removed 8 bases from V and 9 bases from J, with 14 bases in between. CDR3 amino acids: CASRKSKTEQFF. Written as DNA, the CDR3 is TGTGCCAGCCGGAAAAGTAAGACTGAGCAGTTCTTC.

V gene TRBV6-4 combines with J gene TRBJ2-3; D remains unclear. The V end was cut by 2 bases, the J end by 7 bases, with 7 bases between. Germline CDR1 is MRHNA and CDR2 is SNTAGT. The CDR3 runs to 12 residues. CDR3 protein: CASSDQTNTQYF. CDR3 sequence (DNA): TGTGCCAGCAGTGACCAAACCAATACGCAGTATTTT.

The chain couples TRBV3-1 (or the pseudogene TRBV3-2) to TRBJ2-1; 11 bases are a match to TRBD2. V was pared by 0 bases and J by 4 bases, with 5 bases of the junction left unmatched. Per the germline V gene, CDR1 is LGHDT and CDR2 is YNNKEL (reference sequence). The CDR3 spans 17 residues. The CDR3 sequence: CASSQDLRTSGYNEQFF. The CDR3 DNA sequence: TGTGCCAGCAGCCAAGATCTGAGGACTAGCGGGTACAATGAGCAGTTCTTC.

This chain joins TRBV7-3 and TRBJ2-6, with D unclear. This CDR3 region has 19 residues. V shed 5 bases and J shed 0 bases, with 20 bases lying between them. CDR1 and CDR2 (germline): SGHTA, FQGTGA. Here the CDR3 reads CASSIRQVGPSSGANVLTF. The DNA of the CDR3 is TGTGCCAGCAGCATACGCCAAGTAGGACCGAGCTCTGGGGCCAACGTCCTGACTTTC.

This clone is a singleton in its sample. The chain employs TRBV14 and TRBJ2-7; D could derive from TRBD1 or TRBD2 (6 bases each). The CDR3 spans 14 residues. Trimming pared 4 bases from V and 6 bases from J, leaving 16 bases between. The germline V gene encodes CDR1 SGHDN and CDR2 FVKESK. This chain's CDR3 is CASSRSGGPIEQYF. DNA of the CDR3: TGTGCCAGCAGCCGATCCGGGGGCCCGATCGAGCAGTACTTC.

This chain joins TRBV24-1 and TRBJ1-2, with 7 bases identical to TRBD1. The CDR3 extends over 14 amino acids. V shed 4 bases and J 8 bases; nucleotides not matched to a gene: 9. Germline values: CDR1 KGHDR, CDR2 SFDVKD. CDR3 protein: CATSDVTGLSGYTF. In DNA, the CDR3 is TGTGCCACCAGTGACGTGACAGGGTTGAGCGGCTACACCTTC.

The chain carries TRBV9 and TRBJ2-2; 10 positions agree with TRBD2. This CDR3 region has 19 residues. With 0 bases clipped from V and 0 bases from J, the junction kept 8 bases outside the gene matches. CDR1 is SGDLS and CDR2 is YYNGEE in the germline V gene. CDR3 bases: TGTGCCAGCAGCGTAGGACTAGCGGGCCAACCAACGAACACCGGGGAGCTGTTTTTT. Amino acids: CASSVGLAGQPTNTGELFF.

This clone was picked up one time. The rearrangement uses TRBV6-5 and TRBJ1-1; 7 bases line up with TRBD1. CDR1 MNHEY and CDR2 SVGAGI come from the germline V gene. J was trimmed by 0 bases and V by 6 bases; bases with no gene match: 7. The CDR3 length is 15 residues. CDR3 in amino acids: CASRTRQGLNTEAFF. CDR3 nucleotides: TGTGCCAGCAGGACTCGACAGGGATTGAACACTGAAGCTTTCTTT.

The chain employs TRBV9 and TRBJ2-3; D not certain. With 4 bases removed from V and 4 bases from J, the gap between germline ends came to 7 bases. The CDR3 totals 12 residues. The germline V gene encodes CDR1 SGDLS and CDR2 YYNGEE. The chain's CDR3 is CASSPGPDTQYF. The CDR3 DNA follows: TGTGCCAGCAGCCCGGGCCCAGATACGCAGTATTTT.

A single count supports this clone. The chain combines TRBV19 with TRBJ2-1; D ambiguous. Germline CDR1 is LNHDA and CDR2 is SQIVND (reference sequence). CDR3 length equals 13 residues. V lost 4 bases, J lost 9 bases, and 13 bases lay in between. The CDR3 nucleotides read TGTGCCAGTAGTAACGGCCCTCAACCTGAGCAGTTCTTC. Translating it yields CASSNGPQPEQFF.

The V call is TRBV5-6, the J call TRBJ1-2; the match to TRBD1 covers 8 bases. Germline V gene sequence: CDR1 SGHDT, CDR2 YYEEEE. Trimming cost V 4 bases and J 2 bases; bases outside gene matches: 13. The CDR3 length is 17 residues. The CDR3, as DNA: TGTGCCAGCAGCCAAAGGACAGGGTGGTCCCACAACTATGGCTACACCTTC. This encodes CASSQRTGWSHNYGYTF.

The rearrangement links TRBV11-2 to TRBJ1-1, with D possibly matching TRBD1 (5 bases). The CDR3 runs to 13 residues. Trimming stripped 6 bases from V and 0 bases from J, with 8 bases between. CDR1 is SGHAT, CDR2 FQNNGV, per germline. CDR3 sequence (DNA): TGTGCCAGCAGATCAGGGTTGAACACTGAAGCTTTCTTT. As protein: CASRSGLNTEAFF.

The rearrangement links TRBV3-1 (or the pseudogene TRBV3-2) to TRBJ2-1; 8 bases align to TRBD2. CDR1 and CDR2 from the germline V gene are LGHDT and YNNKEL (reference sequence). This CDR3 contains 15 residues. V shed 1 base and J 6 bases; nucleotides not matched to a gene: 5. CDR3 residues: CASSQVGAGGNEQFF. As DNA, the CDR3 is TGTGCCAGCAGCCAAGTGGGGGCGGGAGGCAATGAGCAGTTCTTC.

This clone has only one observation. This chain connects TRBV19 to TRBJ2-7, with TRBD2 as a possible D gene (5 bases). CDR1 LNHDA and CDR2 SQIVND come from the germline V gene (reference sequence). The ends were cut back, 10 bases at V and 1 base at J, with 17 bases in the middle. The CDR3 runs to 14 residues. The CDR3 region is CATTGGQPSYEQYF. The CDR3 DNA reads as TGTGCCACCACTGGCGGGCAACCTTCCTACGAGCAGTACTTC.

In this sample, this clone turned up once. V is TRBV11-3 and J is TRBJ1-5, with D tentatively TRBD1 (5 bases). This CDR3 spans 17 amino acids. The V end was cut by 1 base, the J end by 1 base, with 14 bases between. Germline-derived CDR1 and CDR2 are SGHNT and YENEEA. Written as DNA, the CDR3 is TGTGCCAGCAGCTTAGCCCCCGACGGGGCGAGCAATCAGCCCCAGCATTTT. Translating it yields CASSLAPDGASNQPQHF.

The chain links TRBV30 to TRBJ2-4; TRBD2 aligns across 9 bases. The germline V gene has CDR1 GTSNPN and CDR2 SVGIG (reference sequence). The CDR3 has 18 amino acids. The junction had 11 bases not matched to a gene; V was cut back by 2 bases and J by 0 bases. The CDR3, as DNA: TGTGCCTGGAGTTTCGGGACTAGCACGTCTCTAGCCAAAAACATTCAGTACTTC. It yields the protein CAWSFGTSTSLAKNIQYF. The variable domain in full, with the rest retrieved from reference TRBV30 and TRBJ2-4, is SQTIHQWPATLVQPVGSPLSLECTVEGTSNPNLYWYRQAAGRGLQLLFYSVGIGQISSEVPQNLSASRPQDRQFILSSKKLLLSDSGFYLCAWSFGTSTSLAKNIQYFGAGTRLSVL.

The table lists this clone with a few counts. The chain recombines TRBV4-1 with TRBJ2-7, with TRBD1 identical over 8 bases. CDR1 and CDR2 (germline): MGHRA, YSYEKL. The CDR3 extends over 14 amino acids. Losses at the gene ends were 4 bases for V and 6 bases for J; bases not matched to a gene: 8. DNA of the CDR3: TGCGCCAGCAGCCGGACAGGGAGTTTAATCGAGCAGTACTTC. It encodes CASSRTGSLIEQYF.

This clone occurred a few times. This rearrangement joins TRBV30 to TRBJ2-2, with D perhaps matching TRBD2 (5 bases). Looked up from germline, CDR1 is GTSNPN and CDR2 is SVGIG (reference sequence). This CDR3 is 16 amino acids long. With 0 bases removed from V and 4 bases from J, the gap between germline ends came to 15 bases. The CDR3 region has the DNA TGTGCCTGGAGTGTACATCGGGGTTTGGGCACCGGGGAGCTGTTTTTT. Translated, it gives CAWSVHRGLGTGELFF.

The chain employs TRBV5-1 and TRBJ2-7; tentatively, D is TRBD1 (6 bases). The CDR3 loop spans 14 amino acids. Trimming stripped 1 base from V and 3 bases from J, with 11 bases between. Germline assignment: CDR1 SGHRS and CDR2 YFSETQ. The CDR3 DNA reads as TGCGCCAGCAGCTTGACAGGGAACGTCTACGAGCAGTACTTC. It specifies CASSLTGNVYEQYF.

The chain recombines TRBV23-1 with TRBJ1-6, with 10 bases that match TRBD1. Being an ORF, TRBV23-1 has a function that is uncertain. Losses at the gene ends were 11 bases for V and 7 bases for J; bases not matched to a gene: 11. This CDR3 is 15 amino acids long. The CDR3 DNA sequence: TGCGCCTCGCAATCGGACAGGGGGTTAAATTCACCCCTCCACTTT. Protein product: CASQSDRGLNSPLHF.

This clone was recorded once. The genes are TRBV27 and TRBJ1-1; D remains ambiguous. Germline CDR1 is MNHEY and CDR2 is SMNVEV (reference sequence). CDR3 length: 15 residues. Trimming took off 3 bases at V and 0 bases at J, with 11 bases between the two ends. The CDR3 reads CASSLSGRMNTEAFF. The CDR3 nucleotides are TGTGCCAGCAGTTTGAGTGGACGGATGAACACTGAAGCTTTCTTT.

In DNA, the CDR3 is TGTGCCAGCAGATCCGGGACCAACACCGGGGAGCTGTTTTTT. It is translated as CASRSGTNTGELFF. The chain carries TRBV2 and TRBJ2-2; D possibly uses TRBD1 or TRBD2 (5 bases each). V was cut by 6 bases and J by 2 bases, with 10 bases left in between. CDR1 SNHLY and CDR2 FYNNEI come from the germline V gene. The CDR3 covers 14 residues.